The T cell receptor beta chain described here comes from a study of blood T cell repertoires in COVID-19. As for the study in general: There were acute and convalescent COVID-19 samples, and they came from the United States, Italy and Spain. In each case, the material was cDNA or gDNA derived from T cells, B-cell-depleted T cells, or PBMCs.

Study processing details: Researchers report that nucleated cell counts were estimated from reference gene primer amplification. Assay used: immunoSEQ multiplex PCR; TCRdb lists only in-frame clones, some missing. That table gives V, J and clone size, and the DNA gave D and trimming. The sample lists some 260,000 clones, 88% occurring once. The receptor was isolated from a human donor in a cohort sampled during active COVID-19. The sample was peripheral blood.

Here the CDR3 DNA reads TGTGCCAGCAGTTACAAAGCGGGAGGTATTTACGAGCAGTACTTC. The encoded protein is CASSYKAGGIYEQYF. This sequence joins TRBV6-2 or TRBV6-3 and TRBJ2-7; 9 bases agree with TRBD2. With V trimmed by 2 bases and J by 4 bases, 6 bases remained unmatched. Germline-derived CDR1 and CDR2 are MNHEY and SVGEGT. CDR3 length: 15 amino acids.